Sequencing of this TCR beta chain was carried out in a study of beta chain features in type 1 diabetes (dated by TCRdb to the late 2010s). The study in broad terms: Patients and healthy donors did not differ in mean age, gender distribution, total cell number or subset yield. A total of 85 million to 110 million sorted cells were examined across all samples, and RNA yield correlated strongly with the number of cells per subset. In the study, recently diagnosed type 1 diabetes patients and matched healthy donors were compared on the TCRB repertoires of their sorted circulating CD4+ T cell subsets. Regulatory and stem cell-like memory subsets were obtained from only 8 patients and about 8 healthy donors, while naive and central memory subsets were obtained from all 30 or so donors. Paper-wide results and their limitations: Naive, central memory and regulatory TCRB repertoires appeared to be more alike among patients than among healthy donors. A moderate but significant shortening of TCRB CDR3 length was observed in type 1 diabetes patients in all four CD4+ subsets. PCR may preferentially amplify shorter templates, but because patient and control samples were amplified and corrected together, any resulting skew would affect both groups equally. Only small numbers of individuals were included in the HLA sub-analyses, which left unresolved whether HLA type had any influence on TCRB rearrangement. At VDJ recombination sites, patients with type 1 diabetes made fewer insertions and deleted more nucleotides, a pattern implying thymic rearrangement abnormalities. Because cDNA was sequenced instead of genomic DNA, highly expressing activated cells could be over-represented, though the groups showed no difference in activation or CD3 levels.

In its sample, this clone was seen a few times. Its antigen is not yet known. Base qualities are missing; no much larger clone stands one base away. A single peripheral blood draw of around 100 mL on average was collected from each donor into heparinised tubes. A BD FACSAria II was used to sort naive, central memory, regulatory and stem cell-like memory CD4+ T cells with a panel that included CD45RO, CCR7, CD25, CD127, CD95 and CD27. Purity was above 95% for every sorted population. PBMCs were separated immediately by Lymphoprep density gradient centrifugation and were stained directly, without being cultured. So that batch effects would be minimized, each experiment stained and sorted samples in pairs, pairing one healthy donor with one patient. All of the isolated RNA was reverse transcribed with the High Capacity cDNA Reverse Transcription Kit, so expressed TCRB transcripts were sequenced. Deep immunoSEQ sequencing was performed on naive, central memory and regulatory T cell samples, with an average of around 3.5 million total reads per sample. Sorted cells were lysed in RLT buffer and RNA was extracted with DNase-treated RNeasy Micro or Mini kits, depending on cell number. Each cell subset was processed on its own to prevent cross-contamination, while patient and healthy donor samples were processed together. TCRB sequences were amplified from cDNA with the immunoSEQ multiplex PCR, producing 87-bp fragments spanning the CDR3 region. Sequencing of the amplicons was performed on the Illumina HiSeq platform. The published analysis was carried out like this. PCR bias was computationally corrected using synthetic template baselines, reads within Hamming distance 2 were collapsed, and singletons that could not be merged were discarded. Reads were aligned against IMGT so that V, D and J genes, CDR3 length and insertions or deletions at six rearrangement sites could be assigned. Clonotype counts were normalized to sorted cell number within each subset before computing true diversity and Gini coefficients with the tcR R package. Repertoire sharing was quantified using the overlap coefficient calculated on TCRB nucleotide sequences. What TCRdb holds here is the immuneACCESS table cut down to in-frame rearrangements. Part of the clones is not present; checked against another copy, under half of the missing clones reflect an unresolved V gene, and the others are unexplained. The DNA gave D and trimming, while V, J and clone size come from that table. The sample contains about 340,000 clones, approximately 9.9% of them found a single time. The ten most abundant clones make up 1% of the sample.

Trimming removed 7 bases from V and 5 bases from J; the gene matches leave 14 bases unexplained. CDR3 length: 16 amino acids, cysteine to phenylalanine. Only the CDR3 region is kept as DNA, spanning 48 bases read in frame from base 1. Reading the germline V gene gives CDR1 SNHLY and CDR2 FYNNEI. The chain joins TRBV2 to TRBJ2-1, and 7 junctional nucleotides match TRBD2. The sequencing input was central memory CD4+ T cells from blood. The clonotype comes from a man under 40 with type 1 diabetes. The DNA sequence is given as TGTGCCAGCACCTTCGCATCGAGCGGGGCAGACAATGAGCAGTTCTTC. It translates as CASTFASSGADNEQFF. Outside the CDR3, residues come from the reference TRBV2 and TRBJ2-1 proteins, so the full variable domain is: EPEVTQTPSHQVTQMGQEVILRCVPISNHLYFYWYRQILGQKVEFLVSFYNNEISEKSEIFDDQFSVERPDGSNFTLKIRSTKLEDSAMYFCASTFASSGADNEQFFGPGTRLTVL.